This TCR beta chain was sequenced for a study of blood T cell repertoires in COVID-19. On the study more broadly: There were acute and convalescent COVID-19 samples, and they came from the United States, Italy and Spain. Nucleic acid was either cDNA or gDNA, and it came from T cells, B-cell-depleted T cells, or PBMCs.

Source study methods: Amplified reference gene primers provided the basis for estimating nucleated cell counts. Using immunoSEQ multiplex PCR, the repertoire was profiled, and TCRdb retains in-frame clones only, with some absent. V, J and clone size are those of that table, while D and trimming were read from the DNA. Of approximately 220,000 clones in the sample, 87% were seen once. The length of the CDR3 is 17 residues. V lost 8 bases, J lost 4 bases, and 8 bases stayed unmatched. Germline lookup yields CDR1 MNHEY and CDR2 SMNVEV (reference sequence). The chain carries TRBV27 and TRBJ2-1, with TRBD2 matching over 16 bases. Sequences were obtained from peripheral blood. The sequence was collected from a man aged 55 to 70 who had recovered from COVID-19. CDR3: CASSGTSGRAMYNEQFF. The CDR3 nucleotides read TGTGCCAGCTCCGGGACTAGCGGGAGGGCCATGTACAATGAGCAGTTCTTC.